Following are 9 T cell receptor beta chains from one sample sequenced in a study of T cells in Graves' hyperthyroidism and ophthalmopathy. Amplification yielded TCR beta CDR3 regions, with RNA transcripts as the source. HTBI primers drove first-round RT-PCR of the TCR CDR3. TCRdb re-called the multiplex PCR reads with MiXCR, one entry per CDR3 protein. The sample holds hundreds of thousands of distinct CDR3 sequences, about 45% seen once. The sequenced material came from peripheral blood or thyroid tissue (not recorded which). The receptors derive from an adult man with Graves' disease, either hyperthyroidism or ophthalmopathy (not recorded which).

V is TRBV2 and J is TRBJ1-1; the match to TRBD1 covers 10 bases. Germline V CDR1 and CDR2: SNHLY, FYNNEI. The J segment lost 11 bases and the V segment lost 2 bases, leaving 2 bases of the junction unmatched. The CDR3 is made up of 12 amino acids. The CDR3 nucleotides read TGTGCCAGCAGTGAACAGGGACAGGGGGCTTTCTTT. Translated: CASSEQGQGAFF. Using reference TRBV2 and TRBJ1-1 for the parts outside the CDR3, the full variable domain is EPEVTQTPSHQVTQMGQEVILRCVPISNHLYFYWYRQILGQKVEFLVSFYNNEISEKSEIFDDQFSVERPDGSNFTLKIRSTKLEDSAMYFCASSEQGQGAFFGQGTRLTVV.

This chain connects TRBV7-2 to TRBJ1-6, with 9 bases fitting TRBD1. The V gene end was trimmed by 5 bases and the J gene end by 13 bases; junction bases not matched to a gene: 12. The V gene's germline CDR1 is SGHTA and CDR2 FQGNSA. The CDR3 is made up of 15 amino acids. In DNA, the CDR3 is TGTGCCAGCAGCCTCGGACAGGGGCACAATCAGCCCCTCCACTTT. This translates into CASSLGQGHNQPLHF. Variable domain in full (rest from reference TRBV7-2 and TRBJ1-6): GAGVSQSPSNKVTEKGKDVELRCDPISGHTALYWYRQSLGQGLEFLIYFQGNSAPDKSGLPSDRFSAERTGGSVSTLTIQRTQQEDSAVYLCASSLGQGHNQPLHFGNGTRLTVT.

This clonotype was detected a few times. The chain carries TRBV12-3 or TRBV12-4 and TRBJ1-1, with no clear D. The CDR3 runs 14 residues. Trimming removed 1 base at V and 6 bases at J, with 12 bases between. The CDR3 spells CASSLGGPSSEAFF. CDR3 DNA: TGTGCCAGCAGTTTAGGGGGTCCCAGTTCTGAAGCTTTCTTT.

Comment on this clonotype: This may be a read error: a much more frequent sequence differs by one nucleotide. The chain employs TRBV2 and TRBJ1-5; perhaps TRBD1 as D (5 bases). V lost 4 bases and J 7 bases, leaving 11 bases between the germline ends. Germline assignment: CDR1 SNHLY and CDR2 FYNNEI. The CDR3 extends over 13 amino acids. CDR3 sequence: CASSGGIGQPQHF. The CDR3 DNA follows: TGTGCCAGCAGTGGGGGGATTGGACAGCCCCAGCATTTT.

The chain recombines TRBV5-1 with TRBJ2-7, with TRBD1 identical over 7 bases. V shed 4 bases and J 3 bases; nucleotides not matched to a gene: 13. Germline-derived CDR1 and CDR2 are SGHRS and YFSETQ. The CDR3 contains 16 residues. The CDR3 DNA reads as TGCGCCAGCAGCGGAACCGGGACAGCCGTAGACTACGAGCAGTACTTC. This gives the protein CASSGTGTAVDYEQYF.

This clonotype turned up a few times. The chain employs TRBV2 and TRBJ1-5; tentative D call: TRBD1 (6 bases). V dropped 6 bases and J dropped 3 bases, with 9 bases sitting between them. Germline V gives CDR1 SNHLY, CDR2 FYNNEI. CDR3 size: 13 residues. The CDR3 region is CASRRDNNQPQHF. The CDR3, as DNA: TGTGCCAGCAGGCGGGACAACAATCAGCCCCAGCATTTT. Variable domain in full (rest from reference TRBV2 and TRBJ1-5): EPEVTQTPSHQVTQMGQEVILRCVPISNHLYFYWYRQILGQKVEFLVSFYNNEISEKSEIFDDQFSVERPDGSNFTLKIRSTKLEDSAMYFCASRRDNNQPQHFGDGTRLSIL.

The chain employs TRBV2 and TRBJ1-6; D unclear. The CDR3 contains 17 residues. V dropped 2 bases and J dropped 0 bases, with 11 bases sitting between them. Germline V gene sequence: CDR1 SNHLY, CDR2 FYNNEI. The chain's CDR3 is CASSERRVRSYNSPLHF. CDR3 bases: TGTGCCAGCAGTGAAAGAAGGGTCCGCTCCTATAATTCACCCCTCCACTTT.

With regard to this clonotype: One end of the junction fails to match germline, which may point to a read error. The chain recombines TRBV28 with TRBJ1-2; D perhaps matches TRBD1 (6 bases). Germline lookup yields CDR1 MDHEN and CDR2 SYDVKM. This CDR3 has 15 amino acids. The CDR3 sequence is CASTLPDRPNYGYTF. CDR3 sequence (DNA): TGTGCCAGCACTTTACCCGACAGGCCTAACTATGGCTACACCTTC.

The chain combines TRBV10-2 with TRBJ1-1; D might be TRBD1 (6 bases). Per germline, CDR1 WSHSY and CDR2 SAAADI. The V end was cut by 3 bases, the J end by 4 bases, with 9 bases between. The CDR3 totals 13 residues. CDR3 sequence (DNA): TGCGCCAGCAGTGACTGGGACACCACTGAAGCTTTCTTT. It encodes CASSDWDTTEAFF.